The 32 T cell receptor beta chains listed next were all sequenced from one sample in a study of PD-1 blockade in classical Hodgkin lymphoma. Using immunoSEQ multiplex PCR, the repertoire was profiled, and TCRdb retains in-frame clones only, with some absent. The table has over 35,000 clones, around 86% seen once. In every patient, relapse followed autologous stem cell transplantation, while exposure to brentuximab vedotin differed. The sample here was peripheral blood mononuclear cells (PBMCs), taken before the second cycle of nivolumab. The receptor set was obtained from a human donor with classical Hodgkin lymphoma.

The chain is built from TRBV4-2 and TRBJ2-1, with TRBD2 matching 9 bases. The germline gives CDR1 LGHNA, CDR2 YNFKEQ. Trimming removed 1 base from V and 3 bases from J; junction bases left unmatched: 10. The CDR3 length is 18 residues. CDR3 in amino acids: CASSQGGSGGTLYNEQFF. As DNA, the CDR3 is TGTGCCAGCAGCCAAGGGGGAAGCGGGGGGACCCTCTACAATGAGCAGTTCTTC.

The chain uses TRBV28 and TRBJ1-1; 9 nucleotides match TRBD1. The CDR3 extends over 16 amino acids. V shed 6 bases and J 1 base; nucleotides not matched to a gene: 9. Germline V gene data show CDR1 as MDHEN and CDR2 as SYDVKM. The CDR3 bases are TGTGCCAGCAGCGTATCGGGACAGGGCACGAACACTGAAGCTTTCTTT. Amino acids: CASSVSGQGTNTEAFF.

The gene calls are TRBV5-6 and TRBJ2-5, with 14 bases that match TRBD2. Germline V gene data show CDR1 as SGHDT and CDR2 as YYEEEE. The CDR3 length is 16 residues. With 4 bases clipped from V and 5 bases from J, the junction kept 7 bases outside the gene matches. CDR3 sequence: CASSGTSGSGGETQYF. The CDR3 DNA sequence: TGTGCCAGCAGCGGGACTAGCGGGAGTGGGGGGGAGACCCAGTACTTC. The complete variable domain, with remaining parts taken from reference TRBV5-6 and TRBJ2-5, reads DAGVTQSPTHLIKTRGQQVTLRCSPKSGHDTVSWYQQALGQGPQFIFQYYEEEERQRGNFPDRFSGHQFPNYSSELNVNALLLGDSALYLCASSGTSGSGGETQYFGPGTRLLVL.

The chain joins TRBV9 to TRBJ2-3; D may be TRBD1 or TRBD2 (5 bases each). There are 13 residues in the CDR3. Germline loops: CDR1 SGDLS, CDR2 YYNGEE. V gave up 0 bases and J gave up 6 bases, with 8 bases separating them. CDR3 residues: CASSVGGADTQYF. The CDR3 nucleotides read TGTGCCAGCAGCGTAGGAGGGGCGGATACGCAGTATTTT.

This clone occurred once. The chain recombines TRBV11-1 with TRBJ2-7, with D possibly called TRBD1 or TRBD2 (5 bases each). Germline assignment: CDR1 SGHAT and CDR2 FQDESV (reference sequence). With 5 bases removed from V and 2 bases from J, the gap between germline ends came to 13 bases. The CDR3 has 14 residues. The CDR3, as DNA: TGTGCCAGCAGCCCTCGGGACGGTACCTACGAGCAGTACTTC. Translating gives CASSPRDGTYEQYF.

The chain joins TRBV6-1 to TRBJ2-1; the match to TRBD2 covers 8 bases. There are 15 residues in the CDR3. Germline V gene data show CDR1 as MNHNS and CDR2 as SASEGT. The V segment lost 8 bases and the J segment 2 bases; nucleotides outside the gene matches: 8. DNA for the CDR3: TGTGCCAGCCGAGTAACGGGAGGGGCCTACAATGAGCAGTTCTTC. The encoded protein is CASRVTGGAYNEQFF.

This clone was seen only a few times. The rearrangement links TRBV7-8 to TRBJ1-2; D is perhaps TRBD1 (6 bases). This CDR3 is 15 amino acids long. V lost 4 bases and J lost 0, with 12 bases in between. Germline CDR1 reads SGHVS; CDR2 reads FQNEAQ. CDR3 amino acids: CASSSRRGANYGYTF. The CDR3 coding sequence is TGTGCCAGCAGCTCTAGGAGGGGGGCTAACTATGGCTACACCTTC.

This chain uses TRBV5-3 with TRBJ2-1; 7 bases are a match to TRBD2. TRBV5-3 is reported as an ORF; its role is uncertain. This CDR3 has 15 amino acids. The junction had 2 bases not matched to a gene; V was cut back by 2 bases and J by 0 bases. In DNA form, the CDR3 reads TGTGCCAGAAGCTTAGCGGGGCGCTCCTACAATGAGCAGTTCTTC. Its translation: CARSLAGRSYNEQFF.

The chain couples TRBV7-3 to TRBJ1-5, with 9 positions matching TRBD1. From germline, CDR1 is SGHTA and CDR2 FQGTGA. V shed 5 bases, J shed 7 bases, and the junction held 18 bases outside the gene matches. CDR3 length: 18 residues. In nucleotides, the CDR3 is TGTGCCAGCAGCCGGGCCCGTGGGGACAGGGAGGACAGGCAGCCCCAGCATTTT. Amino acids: CASSRARGDREDRQPQHF.

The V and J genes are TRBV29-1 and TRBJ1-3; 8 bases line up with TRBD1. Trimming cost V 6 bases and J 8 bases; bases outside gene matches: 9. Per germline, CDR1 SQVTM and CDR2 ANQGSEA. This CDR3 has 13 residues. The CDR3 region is CSVQDRGRDTIYF. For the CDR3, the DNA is TGCAGCGTCCAAGACAGGGGTCGTGACACCATATATTTT.

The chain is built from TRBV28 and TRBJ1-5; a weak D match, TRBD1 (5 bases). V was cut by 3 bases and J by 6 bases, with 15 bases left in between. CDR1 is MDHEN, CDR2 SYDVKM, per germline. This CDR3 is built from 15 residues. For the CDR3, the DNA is TGTGCCAGCAGTTTGGGGCAGGCCCCCGGTCAGCCCCAGCATTTT. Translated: CASSLGQAPGQPQHF.

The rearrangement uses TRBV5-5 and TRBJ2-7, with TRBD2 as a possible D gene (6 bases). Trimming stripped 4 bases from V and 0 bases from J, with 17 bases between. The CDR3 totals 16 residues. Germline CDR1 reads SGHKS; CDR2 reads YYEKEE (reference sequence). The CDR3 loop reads CASSGQWRGGSYEQYF. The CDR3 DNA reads TGTGCCAGCAGCGGTCAGTGGCGGGGTGGCTCCTACGAGCAGTACTTC.

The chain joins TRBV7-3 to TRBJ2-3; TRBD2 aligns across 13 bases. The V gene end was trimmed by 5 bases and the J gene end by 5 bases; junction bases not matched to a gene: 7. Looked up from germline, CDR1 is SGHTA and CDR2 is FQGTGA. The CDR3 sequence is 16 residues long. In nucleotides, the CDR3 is TGTGCCAGCAGCCCTAGGACTAGCGGGAGTGAAGATACGCAGTATTTT. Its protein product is CASSPRTSGSEDTQYF.

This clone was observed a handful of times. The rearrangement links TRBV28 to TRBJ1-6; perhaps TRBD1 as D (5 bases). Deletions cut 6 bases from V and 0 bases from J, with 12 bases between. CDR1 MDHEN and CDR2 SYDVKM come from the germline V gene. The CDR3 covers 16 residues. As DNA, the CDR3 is TGTGCCAGCAGCCGACAGTTTAGCTCCTATAATTCACCCCTCCACTTT. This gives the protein CASSRQFSSYNSPLHF.

CDR3 coding DNA: TGCGCCAGCAGCGGGGGACAGATTAACTATGGCTACACCTTC. Translated, it gives CASSGGQINYGYTF. This chain connects TRBV5-1 to TRBJ1-2; 7 bases align to TRBD1. V lost 4 bases and J lost 1; bases outside the gene matches: 4. The CDR3 covers 14 residues. Germline V lookup: CDR1 SGHRS, CDR2 YFSETQ. Supplemented by reference TRBV5-1 and TRBJ1-2, the full variable domain reads KAGVTQTPRYLIKTRGQQVTLSCSPISGHRSVSWYQQTPGQGLQFLFEYFSETQRNKGNFPGRFSGRQFSNSRSEMNVSTLELGDSALYLCASSGGQINYGYTFGSGTRLTVV.

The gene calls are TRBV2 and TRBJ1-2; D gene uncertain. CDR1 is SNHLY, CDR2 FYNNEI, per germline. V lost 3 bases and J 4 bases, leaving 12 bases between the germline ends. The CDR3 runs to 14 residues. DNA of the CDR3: TGTGCCAGCAGTGAGGAGGCCAGTCTCTATGGCTACACCTTC. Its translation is CASSEEASLYGYTF.

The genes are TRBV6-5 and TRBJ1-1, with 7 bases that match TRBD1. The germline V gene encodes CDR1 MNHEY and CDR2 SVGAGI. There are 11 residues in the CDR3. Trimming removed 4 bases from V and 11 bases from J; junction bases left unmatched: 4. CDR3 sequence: CASSFKGAAFF. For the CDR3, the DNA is TGTGCCAGCAGTTTTAAGGGGGCGGCTTTCTTT.

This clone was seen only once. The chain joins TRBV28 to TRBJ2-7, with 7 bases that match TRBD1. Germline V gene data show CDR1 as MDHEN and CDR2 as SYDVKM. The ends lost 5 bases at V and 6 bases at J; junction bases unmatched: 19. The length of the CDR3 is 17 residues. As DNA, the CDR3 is TGTGCCAGCAGTCCAAACATACAGGGGAACCCCGCGGGCGAGCAGTACTTC. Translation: CASSPNIQGNPAGEQYF.

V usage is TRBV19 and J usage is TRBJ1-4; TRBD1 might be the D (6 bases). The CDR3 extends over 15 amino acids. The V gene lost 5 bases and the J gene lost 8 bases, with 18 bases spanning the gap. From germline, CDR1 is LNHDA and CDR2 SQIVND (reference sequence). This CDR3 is CASSRYTGINEKLFF. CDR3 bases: TGTGCCAGTAGTCGTTACACAGGGATTAACGAAAAACTGTTTTTT.

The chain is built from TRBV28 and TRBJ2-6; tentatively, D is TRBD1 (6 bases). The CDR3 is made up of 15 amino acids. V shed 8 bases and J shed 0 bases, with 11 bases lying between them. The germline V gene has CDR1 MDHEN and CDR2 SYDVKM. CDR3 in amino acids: CASRTDGSGANVLTF. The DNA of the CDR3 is TGTGCCAGCCGGACAGACGGCTCTGGGGCCAACGTCCTGACTTTC.

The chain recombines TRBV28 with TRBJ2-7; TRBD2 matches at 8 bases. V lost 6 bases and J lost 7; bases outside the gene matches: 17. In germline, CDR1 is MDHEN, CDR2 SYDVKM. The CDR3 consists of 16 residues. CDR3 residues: CASSPLDAGGVWEQYF. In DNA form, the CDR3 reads TGTGCCAGCAGCCCCCTAGATGCGGGAGGAGTATGGGAGCAGTACTTC. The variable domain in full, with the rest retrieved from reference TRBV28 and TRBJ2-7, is DVKVTQSSRYLVKRTGEKVFLECVQDMDHENMFWYRQDPGLGLRLIYFSYDVKMKEKGDIPEGYSVSREKKERFSLILESASTNQTSMYLCASSPLDAGGVWEQYFGPGTRLTVT.

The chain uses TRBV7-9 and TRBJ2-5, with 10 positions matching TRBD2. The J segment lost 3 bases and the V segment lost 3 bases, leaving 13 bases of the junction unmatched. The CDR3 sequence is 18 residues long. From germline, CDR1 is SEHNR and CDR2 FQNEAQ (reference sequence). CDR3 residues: CASSFLAGAPDPKETQYF. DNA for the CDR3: TGTGCCAGCAGCTTCCTAGCGGGGGCCCCAGACCCCAAAGAGACCCAGTACTTC. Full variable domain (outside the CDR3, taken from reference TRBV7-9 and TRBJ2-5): DTGVSQNPRHKITKRGQNVTFRCDPISEHNRLYWYRQTLGQGPEFLTYFQNEAQLEKSRLLSDRFSAERPKGSFSTLEIQRTEQGDSAMYLCASSFLAGAPDPKETQYFGPGTRLLVL.

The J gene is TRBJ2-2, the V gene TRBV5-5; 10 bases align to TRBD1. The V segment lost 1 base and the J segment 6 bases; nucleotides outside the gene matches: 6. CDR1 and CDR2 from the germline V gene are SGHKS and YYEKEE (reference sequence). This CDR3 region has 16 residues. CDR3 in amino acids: CASSLRDRGFAGELFF. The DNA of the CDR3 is TGTGCCAGCAGCTTGCGGGACAGGGGTTTTGCCGGGGAGCTGTTTTTT.

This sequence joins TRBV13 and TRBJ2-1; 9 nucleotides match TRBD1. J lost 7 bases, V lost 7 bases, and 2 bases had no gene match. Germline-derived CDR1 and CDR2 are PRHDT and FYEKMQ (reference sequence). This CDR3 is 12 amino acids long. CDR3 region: CASNRGPNEQFF. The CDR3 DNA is TGTGCCAGCAACAGGGGGCCTAATGAGCAGTTCTTC.

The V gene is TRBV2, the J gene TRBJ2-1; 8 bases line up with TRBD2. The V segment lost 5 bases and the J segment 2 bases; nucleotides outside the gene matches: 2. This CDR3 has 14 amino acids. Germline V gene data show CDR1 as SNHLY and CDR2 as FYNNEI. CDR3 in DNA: TGTGCCAGCAGTATAGCGGGAACCTACAATGAGCAGTTCTTC. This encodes CASSIAGTYNEQFF.

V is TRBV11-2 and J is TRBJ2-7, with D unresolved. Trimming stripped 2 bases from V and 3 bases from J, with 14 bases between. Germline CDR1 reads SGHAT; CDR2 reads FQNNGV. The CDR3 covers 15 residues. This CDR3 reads CASSLNPAGLYEQYF. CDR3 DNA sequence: TGTGCCAGCAGCTTAAACCCCGCTGGGCTCTACGAGCAGTACTTC.

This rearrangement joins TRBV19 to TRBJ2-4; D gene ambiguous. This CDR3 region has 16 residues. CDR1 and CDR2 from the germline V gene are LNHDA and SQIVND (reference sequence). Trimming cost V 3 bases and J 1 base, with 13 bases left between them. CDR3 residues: CASSMHSNLAKNIQYF. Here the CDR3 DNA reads TGTGCCAGTAGTATGCATAGCAATCTGGCCAAAAACATTCAGTACTTC. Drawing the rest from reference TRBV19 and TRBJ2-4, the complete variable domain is DGGITQSPKYLFRKEGQNVTLSCEQNLNHDAMYWYRQDPGQGLRLIYYSQIVNDFQKGDIAEGYSVSREKKESFPLTVTSAQKNPTAFYLCASSMHSNLAKNIQYFGAGTRLSVL.

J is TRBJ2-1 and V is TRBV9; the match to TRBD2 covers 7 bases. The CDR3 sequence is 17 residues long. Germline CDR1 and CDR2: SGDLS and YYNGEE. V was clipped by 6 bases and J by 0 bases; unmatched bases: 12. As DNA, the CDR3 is TGTGCCAGCAACCCAAGGGAGGGGCTAGCCTCCTACAATGAGCAGTTCTTC. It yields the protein CASNPREGLASYNEQFF.

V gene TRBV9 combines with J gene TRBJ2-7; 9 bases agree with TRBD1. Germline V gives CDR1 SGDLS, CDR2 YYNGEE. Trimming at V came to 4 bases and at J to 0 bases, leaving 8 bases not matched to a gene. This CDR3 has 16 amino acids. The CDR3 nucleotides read TGTGCCAGCAGCCTCGGGACAGGGCTCAGCTCCTACGAGCAGTACTTC. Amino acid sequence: CASSLGTGLSSYEQYF.

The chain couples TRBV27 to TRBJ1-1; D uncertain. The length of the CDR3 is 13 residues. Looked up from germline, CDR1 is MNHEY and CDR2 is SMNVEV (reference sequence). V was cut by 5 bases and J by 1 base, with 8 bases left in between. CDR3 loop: CASSPGRNTEAFF. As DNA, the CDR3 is TGTGCCAGCAGTCCCGGACGGAACACTGAAGCTTTCTTT.

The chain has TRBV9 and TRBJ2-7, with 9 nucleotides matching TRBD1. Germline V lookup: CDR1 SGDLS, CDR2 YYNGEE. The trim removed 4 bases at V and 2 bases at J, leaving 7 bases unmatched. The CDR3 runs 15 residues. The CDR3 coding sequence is TGTGCCAGCAGCCCAAGACAGGGGGGGGCCTACGAGCAGTACTTC. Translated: CASSPRQGGAYEQYF.

DNA for the CDR3: TGTGCCAGCAGTCTATACGGGGGGCAGAAACTGTTTTTT. Protein: CASSLYGGQKLFF. The chain joins TRBV28 to TRBJ1-4; maybe TRBD1 (6 bases). Germline CDR1 MDHEN, CDR2 SYDVKM. This CDR3 spans 13 amino acids. V was cut by 5 bases and J by 11 bases, with 15 bases left in between. Drawing the rest from reference TRBV28 and TRBJ1-4, the complete variable domain is DVKVTQSSRYLVKRTGEKVFLECVQDMDHENMFWYRQDPGLGLRLIYFSYDVKMKEKGDIPEGYSVSREKKERFSLILESASTNQTSMYLCASSLYGGQKLFFGSGTQLSVL.